The source of this T cell receptor beta chain is a study of molecular identifiers for immune sequencing clone quantification (dated by TCRdb to the late 2010s). Describing the broader study: For a replicate experiment, RNA from roughly 20,000 or 100,000 naive CD8 T cells was divided into five aliquots, of which four were sequenced. This methods study benchmarked molecular-identifier clustering-based TCR repertoire sequencing (MIDCIRS) and TCR RNA copy counting, using CD8 T cells to do so.

On this clonotype: The antigen it recognizes is unknown. No qualities accompany the bases; no much larger clone lies one base away.

What the research found in general, with its limitations: About 3.1 recovered TCR RNA copies per cell were obtained by modeling, versus around 10 by digital PCR, implying a capture efficiency of about 30%. Highly expanded clone sizes could be underestimated because identical TCR molecules may share a barcode. Without barcode sub-clustering, chimeric consensus sequences inflated TCR diversity; chimeras reached as high as 47%. In CMV-specific effector cells, clones with more than 20 RNA copies contained over 99% of molecules, whereas in naive cells such clones contained under 1% of molecules. Naive libraries contained spiked-in Jurkat TCR RNA (around eleven copies' worth), which is not part of the donor repertoire. A single cell's worth of spiked-in Jurkat TCR RNA was reported detectable even among approximately 930,000 naive CD8 T cells.

Naive CD8 T cell libraries were made from roughly 20,000 to 1,000,000 sorted cells using 10%, 30% or 50% of purified RNA. Naive CD8 T cells were FACS-sorted as CD8+CD4-CCR7+CD45RA+ on a BD FACSAria II into RLT Plus buffer. Detection sensitivity was tested by spiking Jurkat RNA equal to some 10 TCR copies' worth into samples containing roughly 19,000-1,000,000 naive CD8 T cells. CD8 T cells were enriched with RosetteSep CD8+ T Cell Enrichment Cocktail and Ficoll-Paque, followed by ACK red cell lysis. Per the germline V gene (reference sequence), MNHEY is the CDR1 and SMNVEV is the CDR2. Germline trimming: 8 bases from V, 3 bases from J; junction bases outside gene matches: 8. From its cysteine to its phenylalanine, the CDR3 spans 14 amino acids. The kept DNA is CDR3 alone, 42 bases in frame from the first base. Libraries were built with PCR. The data were produced on an Illumina HiSeq 4000. Bulk TCR libraries were made following a previously described method, with the TCR primers given in Table S5. Purification of total RNA was performed with the Qiagen AllPrep DNA/RNA kit. Before analysis, reads from multiple sequencing runs of one library were combined. On the study's bioinformatics: Only reads with exact TCR constant sequence were kept, trimmed to 150 nt, and grouped by their 12-nt molecular barcodes. Reads in each barcode group were sub-clustered using a 15% Levenshtein threshold, and a quality-weighted consensus sequence was built for each RNA molecule. Non-functional sequences were filtered out, along with any lower-count sequence sitting one edit away from another sequence. On the basis of fitting two negative binomial distributions, barcode sub-clusters with fewer than 20% of the maximum read count were discarded. TCRdb ran its own pipeline on the public reads, namely fastp trimming at Q25 and MiXCR clone calling, and kept in-frame beta chains. Entries that share a CDR3 protein sequence are merged under the most common genes and DNA. None of the V and J calls come from the authors' own analysis; TCRdb made them. The sample table holds 550,000 to 750,000 distinct CDR3 sequences, of which less than 20% were seen once. Of the sample, 0.85% is held by the ten largest clones.

This sequence was found in a human donor in good health. Some libraries in this study had Jurkat cell RNA spiked in. The sequencing input was naive CD8+ T cells from blood, with Jurkat cell RNA spiked in. The cell subset or site label for this specimen denotes: FACS-sorted CD8+CD4-CCR7+CD45RA+ naive T cells. The rearrangement combines TRBV27 with TRBJ2-7; the central 9 bases match TRBD2. The CDR3 amino acid sequence is: CASAEAGGYYEQYF. The nucleotide sequence is given as TGTGCCAGCGCCGAGGCGGGAGGGTACTACGAGCAGTACTTC.